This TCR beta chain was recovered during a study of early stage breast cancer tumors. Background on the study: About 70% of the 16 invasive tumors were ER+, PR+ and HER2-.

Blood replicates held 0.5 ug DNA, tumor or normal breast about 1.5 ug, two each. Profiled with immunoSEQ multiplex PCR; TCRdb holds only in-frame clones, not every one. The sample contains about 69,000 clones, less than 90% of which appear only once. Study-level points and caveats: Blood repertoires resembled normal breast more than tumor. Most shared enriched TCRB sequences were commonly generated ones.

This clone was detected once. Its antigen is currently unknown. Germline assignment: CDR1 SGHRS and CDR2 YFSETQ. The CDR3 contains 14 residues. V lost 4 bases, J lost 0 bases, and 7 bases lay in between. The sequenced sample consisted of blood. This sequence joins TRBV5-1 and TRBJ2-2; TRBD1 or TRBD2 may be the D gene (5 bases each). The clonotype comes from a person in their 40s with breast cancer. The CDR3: CASSGGTNTGELFF. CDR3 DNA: TGCGCCAGCAGCGGGGGAACGAACACCGGGGAGCTGTTTTTT.